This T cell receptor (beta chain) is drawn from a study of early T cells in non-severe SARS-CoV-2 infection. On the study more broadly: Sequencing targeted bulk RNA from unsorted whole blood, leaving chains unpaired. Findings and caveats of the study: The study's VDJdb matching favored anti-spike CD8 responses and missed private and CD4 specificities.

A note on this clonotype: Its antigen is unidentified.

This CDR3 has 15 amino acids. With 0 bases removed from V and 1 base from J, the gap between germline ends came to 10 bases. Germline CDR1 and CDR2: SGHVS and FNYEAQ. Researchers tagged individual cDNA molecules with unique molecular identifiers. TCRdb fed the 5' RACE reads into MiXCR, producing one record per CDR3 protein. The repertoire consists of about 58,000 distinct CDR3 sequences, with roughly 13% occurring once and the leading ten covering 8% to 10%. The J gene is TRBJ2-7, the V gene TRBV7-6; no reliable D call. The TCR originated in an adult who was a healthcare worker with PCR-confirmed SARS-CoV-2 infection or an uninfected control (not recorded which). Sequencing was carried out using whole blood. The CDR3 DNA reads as TGTGCCAGCAGCTTAGCCGGGCAGCCTTCCTACGAGCAGTACTTC. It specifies CASSLAGQPSYEQYF.